These 26 T cell receptor beta chains share one sample of origin, sequenced in a study of T cells in Graves' hyperthyroidism and ophthalmopathy. Amplification targeted TCR beta CDR3 regions from RNA transcripts. The TCR CDR3 was amplified in a first-round RT-PCR using the HTBI primer set. TCRdb passed the multiplex PCR reads through MiXCR, listing each CDR3 protein once. The sample carries a few hundred thousand distinct CDR3 sequences, around 16% recorded once. Sequenced material: blood. These receptors were obtained from a young woman with Graves' hyperthyroidism.

The rearrangement uses TRBV2 and TRBJ2-3, with 14 bases aligning to TRBD2. Germline V gives CDR1 SNHLY, CDR2 FYNNEI. CDR3 length equals 16 residues. V shed 6 bases, J shed 6 bases, and the junction held 8 bases outside the gene matches. CDR3 sequence reads: CASSGTSGSSSDTQYF. DNA for the CDR3: TGTGCCAGCAGCGGGACTAGCGGGAGTTCCTCCGATACGCAGTATTTT.

The chain recombines TRBV11-2 with TRBJ2-7; D is uncertain. The V gene lost 0 bases and the J gene lost 2 bases, with 14 bases spanning the gap. Germline V gene sequence: CDR1 SGHAT, CDR2 FQNNGV. The CDR3 sequence is 16 residues long. The CDR3, as DNA: TGTGCCAGCAGCTTAGATCCCTTCCCCGCCACCTACGAGCAGTACTTC. The encoded protein is CASSLDPFPATYEQYF.

V gene TRBV7-2 combines with J gene TRBJ2-7; D might be TRBD1 (6 bases). The CDR3 loop spans 14 amino acids. CDR1 is SGHTA and CDR2 is FQGNSA in the germline V gene. V lost 5 bases and J lost 3, with 14 bases in between. The CDR3 DNA reads TGTGCCAGCAGCCTCCGGACAGTTTTCTACGAGCAGTACTTC. Translation: CASSLRTVFYEQYF.

This clonotype was observed at least ten times. The rearrangement uses TRBV7-2 and TRBJ2-3; D remains unclear. The CDR3 covers 13 residues. Trimming removed 5 bases from V and 1 base from J, with 7 bases in between. From germline, CDR1 is SGHTA and CDR2 FQGNSA. In DNA, the CDR3 is TGTGCCAGCAGCCCCTCGCGCACAGATACGCAGTATTTT. Translated, it gives CASSPSRTDTQYF.

The V gene is TRBV5-1, the J gene TRBJ1-1; a possible D gene is TRBD1 (5 bases). This CDR3 contains 18 residues. V lost 0 bases, J lost 1 base, and 19 bases lay in between. CDR1 is SGHRS, CDR2 YFSETQ, per germline. CDR3 DNA sequence: TGCGCCAGCAGCTTGGAACCGGGACGTGGAGGAGCGAACACTGAAGCTTTCTTT. Its translation is CASSLEPGRGGANTEAFF.

This clonotype showed up many times. The chain links TRBV7-2 to TRBJ1-2; 8 positions agree with TRBD1. This CDR3 region has 13 residues. The trim removed 2 bases at V and 8 bases at J, leaving 4 bases unmatched. Looked up from germline, CDR1 is SGHTA and CDR2 is FQGNSA. The CDR3 region has the DNA TGTGCCAGCAGCTTACAGGGGGCTCGAGGCTACACCTTC. Translating gives CASSLQGARGYTF.

This clonotype was seen repeatedly, ten times or more. The V and J genes are TRBV18 and TRBJ2-5, with D possibly matching TRBD1 (6 bases). CDR3 length: 16 residues. Germline V gene sequence: CDR1 KGHSH, CDR2 LQKENI. Trimming stripped 4 bases from V and 5 bases from J, with 20 bases between. The CDR3 is CASSRSDQGKRETQYF. Here the CDR3 DNA reads TGTGCCAGCTCACGGAGCGACCAGGGGAAGAGGGAGACCCAGTACTTC.

This clonotype was picked up many times. The chain has TRBV7-7 and TRBJ2-1; tentatively, D is TRBD2 (5 bases). V lost 1 base to trimming and J lost 7 bases, with 17 bases between them. Germline assignment: CDR1 SSHAT and CDR2 FNYEAQ (reference sequence). The CDR3 loop spans 16 amino acids. CDR3: CASSLGGAATKNEQFF. Here the CDR3 DNA reads TGTGCCAGCAGCTTAGGAGGAGCCGCGACTAAAAATGAGCAGTTCTTC.

In this sample, this clonotype turned up many times. The chain recombines TRBV12-3 or TRBV12-4 with TRBJ2-3; the match to TRBD2 covers 7 bases. The CDR3 loop spans 15 amino acids. Trimming removed 3 bases from V and 1 base from J; junction bases left unmatched: 4. This chain's CDR3 is CASSFAAGRTDTQYF. The CDR3 DNA sequence: TGTGCCAGCAGTTTTGCAGCGGGACGCACAGATACGCAGTATTTT.

In this sample, this clonotype turned up a few times. The chain is built from TRBV27 and TRBJ1-6; 9 nucleotides line up with TRBD1. V trimming: 4 bases; J trimming: 7 bases; junction bases outside the gene matches: 5. This CDR3 contains 15 residues. CDR1 and CDR2 from the germline V gene are MNHEY and SMNVEV (reference sequence). As DNA, the CDR3 is TGTGCCAGCAGTTGGACAGGGGCTCCAAATTCACCCCTCCACTTT. It encodes CASSWTGAPNSPLHF.

Ten or more counts support this clonotype. The chain recombines TRBV11-2 with TRBJ2-7; no clear D. The germline V and J ends were trimmed by 3 bases and 4 bases, with 7 bases remaining between them. The CDR3 covers 12 residues. The V gene's germline CDR1 is SGHAT and CDR2 FQNNGV. The CDR3 DNA follows: TGTGCCAGCAGCTTTACTGGTTACGAGCAGTACTTC. This sequence encodes CASSFTGYEQYF.

This clonotype showed up many times. The gene calls are TRBV30 and TRBJ2-7; D is unresolved. The CDR3 sequence is 12 residues long. Germline lookup yields CDR1 GTSNPN and CDR2 SVGIG (reference sequence). V was pared by 1 base and J by 6 bases, with 10 bases between. The CDR3 protein is CAWSASSFEQYF. As DNA, the CDR3 is TGTGCCTGGAGTGCTTCAAGCTTCGAGCAGTACTTC.

This clonotype was seen just once. This chain connects TRBV7-9 to TRBJ2-2; no reliable D call. Germline V CDR1 and CDR2: SEHNR, FQNEAQ (reference sequence). The CDR3 sequence is 15 residues long. Trimming cost V 3 bases and J 0 bases, with 8 bases left between them. The DNA of the CDR3 is TGTGCCAGCAGCTTTATGGGTGCGAACACCGGGGAGCTGTTTTTT. Translating gives CASSFMGANTGELFF.

This clonotype was recorded many times. The chain is built from TRBV6-2 or TRBV6-3 and TRBJ2-7, with 9 bases aligning to TRBD1. Germline V gene lookup returns CDR1 MNHEY and CDR2 SVGEGT. The CDR3 covers 15 residues. J was trimmed by 3 bases and V by 0 bases; bases with no gene match: 3. CDR3 amino acids: CASSYSDRGNYEQYF. CDR3 nucleotide sequence: TGTGCCAGCAGTTACTCAGACAGGGGGAACTACGAGCAGTACTTC.

With regard to this clonotype: Possible read error: a much larger clone is one base away. The chain joins TRBV6-1 to TRBJ2-5; D possibly uses TRBD1 or TRBD2 (5 bases each). The germline V gene has CDR1 MNHNS and CDR2 SASEGT. CDR3 size: 13 residues. The CDR3 reads CVTGRRLQETQYF. The CDR3 DNA sequence: TGTGTCACGGGGCGGAGACTCCAAGAGACCCAGTACTTC.

This clonotype was seen at least ten times. The gene calls are TRBV11-2 and TRBJ2-1, with 8 bases that match TRBD2. J gave up 5 bases and V 1 base, and 4 bases lay outside the gene matches. The length of the CDR3 is 15 residues. CDR1 and CDR2 from the germline V gene are SGHAT and FQNNGV. The DNA of the CDR3 is TGTGCCAGCAGCTTAGTTAGCGGGGTCGACAATGAGCAGTTCTTC. Translated, it gives CASSLVSGVDNEQFF.

CDR3 bases: TGTGCCAGCGGTCGGACCGGCACTTATGGCTACACCTTC. Encoded protein: CASGRTGTYGYTF. V and J are TRBV6-1 and TRBJ1-2, with D uncertain. V was pared by 8 bases and J by 5 bases, with 15 bases between. The CDR3 covers 13 residues. The germline V gene encodes CDR1 MNHNS and CDR2 SASEGT.

The rearrangement links TRBV9 to TRBJ1-1; the D gene is possibly TRBD1 (5 bases). There are 14 residues in the CDR3. The germline gives CDR1 SGDLS, CDR2 YYNGEE. V was clipped by 4 bases and J by 1 base, with 11 bases between them. CDR3 DNA: TGTGCCAGCAGCCCCCAGACAGAGAACACTGAAGCTTTCTTT. As protein: CASSPQTENTEAFF.

This clonotype was recorded many times. The J gene is TRBJ1-1, the V gene TRBV30; no definite D call. Trimming removed 4 bases at V and 3 bases at J, with 12 bases between. CDR1 is GTSNPN, CDR2 SVGIG, per germline (reference sequence). The CDR3 has 13 amino acids. CDR3 region: CAWMQAAHTEAFF. The CDR3 DNA follows: TGTGCCTGGATGCAGGCGGCCCACACTGAAGCTTTCTTT.

The V gene is TRBV27, the J gene TRBJ2-1; 8 bases line up with TRBD1. Germline lookup yields CDR1 MNHEY and CDR2 SMNVEV (reference sequence). The CDR3 is 11 residues long. Trimming took 5 bases from V and 15 from J; bases not matched to a gene: 6. The CDR3 DNA reads as TGTGCCAGCAGTCGGACAGGGTTGCTGTTCTTC. It codes for CASSRTGLLFF.

This clonotype showed up just a few times. The genes are TRBV10-1 and TRBJ2-3; no reliable D call. CDR3 length: 15 amino acids. V was pared by 0 bases and J by 3 bases, with 10 bases between. The germline CDR1 and CDR2 sequences are WNHNN and SYGVQD (reference sequence). The CDR3 nucleotides read TGCGCCAGCAGTGAGTCTAGTTCGGGTACAGATACGCAGTATTTT. Protein product: CASSESSSGTDTQYF.

This clonotype has only a few counts. The chain couples TRBV27 to TRBJ2-1; 7 nucleotides line up with TRBD1. Germline CDR1 reads MNHEY; CDR2 reads SMNVEV (reference sequence). V gave up 5 bases and J gave up 9 bases; unmatched junction bases: 13. There are 15 residues in the CDR3. For the CDR3, the DNA is TGTGCCAGCAGTCCCAGGGGGAATGAGGGGAGTGAGCAGTTCTTC. Translated: CASSPRGNEGSEQFF.

This chain joins TRBV24-1 and TRBJ2-5; TRBD2 matches at 12 bases. The germline V gene encodes CDR1 KGHDR and CDR2 SFDVKD. With 3 bases clipped from V and 4 bases from J, the junction kept 5 bases outside the gene matches. The CDR3 covers 16 residues. The CDR3 here is CATSDPRLAGAETQYF. The CDR3 DNA follows: TGTGCCACCAGTGATCCCCGACTAGCGGGAGCAGAGACCCAGTACTTC.

V and J are TRBV6-2 or TRBV6-3 and TRBJ1-2, with D perhaps matching TRBD1 (5 bases). Germline V CDR1 and CDR2: MNHEY, SVGEGT. V lost 2 bases and J lost 8, with 15 bases in between. The CDR3 is 14 residues long. The CDR3 region is CASSYPGPRGGYTF. The CDR3 nucleotides are TGTGCCAGCAGTTACCCGGGCCCCCGGGGGGGCTACACCTTC.

The table lists this clonotype with many counts. V gene TRBV18 combines with J gene TRBJ1-1, with D hard to call. V lost 1 base, J lost 0 bases, and 12 bases lay in between. The length of the CDR3 is 16 residues. CDR1 is KGHSH, CDR2 LQKENI, per germline. The CDR3 spells CASSPRNRIMNTEAFF. The DNA for the CDR3 is TGTGCCAGCTCACCACGAAACAGAATCATGAACACTGAAGCTTTCTTT.

This clonotype was seen a handful of times. V and J are TRBV6-1 and TRBJ2-5, with a possible D match to TRBD1 (6 bases). This CDR3 comprises 14 residues. The germline gives CDR1 MNHNS, CDR2 SASEGT. With 5 bases removed from V and 2 bases from J, the gap between germline ends came to 12 bases. In DNA form, the CDR3 reads TGTGCCAGCAGTTTTCCGGGACATCAAGAGACCCAGTACTTC. This translates into CASSFPGHQETQYF.